Below, 8 T cell receptor beta chains from the same sample are listed, as sequenced in a study of cytomegalovirus exposure and HLA in healthy donors. In the PCR, 60 Vbeta and 13 Jbeta primers were used. Some clones are missing from TCRdb's copy, which holds only in-frame ones; the method was immunoSEQ multiplex PCR. The sample lists under 130,000 clones, under 85% seen once, with approximately 1.3% in the top ten. Sequences were obtained from PBMCs. The source is a man between 40 and 49 years old in good health and CMV-seronegative.

The chain uses TRBV18 and TRBJ1-1, with 10 nucleotides matching TRBD1. Germline CDR1 and CDR2: KGHSH and LQKENI. The CDR3 loop spans 14 amino acids. V was pared by 6 bases and J by 7 bases, with 8 bases of the junction left unmatched. CDR3 protein: CASSNRDRGGEAFF. The CDR3 nucleotides are TGTGCCAGCTCCAACCGGGACAGGGGCGGTGAAGCTTTCTTT.

V is TRBV5-4 and J is TRBJ1-2; 8 bases map to TRBD1. The V gene's germline CDR1 is SGHNT and CDR2 YYREEE (reference sequence). This CDR3 contains 14 residues. Losses at the gene ends were 0 bases for V and 7 bases for J; bases not matched to a gene: 5. The CDR3 coding sequence is TGTGCCAGCAGCTTGGGAGACAGGGGTCGTGGCTACACCTTC. It is translated as CASSLGDRGRGYTF. The full variable domain, its missing parts supplied by reference TRBV5-4 and TRBJ1-2, is ETGVTQSPTHLIKTRGQQVTLRCSSQSGHNTVSWYQQALGQGPQFIFQYYREEENGRGNFPPRFSGLQFPNYSSELNVNALELDDSALYLCASSLGDRGRGYTFGSGTRLTVV.

The chain links TRBV5-8 to TRBJ2-1; perhaps TRBD2 as D (5 bases). The CDR3 covers 15 residues. Trimming removed 5 bases from V and 0 bases from J, with 12 bases in between. From germline, CDR1 is SGHTS and CDR2 YDEGEE. CDR3 in amino acids: CASSNSGSSYNEQFF. CDR3 in DNA: TGTGCCAGCAGTAACAGCGGAAGCTCCTACAATGAGCAGTTCTTC.

The chain carries TRBV6-5 and TRBJ1-2; TRBD1 might be the D (6 bases). The V gene lost 6 bases and the J gene lost 7 bases, with 9 bases spanning the gap. This CDR3 contains 11 residues. Looked up from germline, CDR1 is MNHEY and CDR2 is SVGAGI. The CDR3 nucleotides are TGTGCCAGCAGCCAGGGGCCTGGCTACACCTTC. Its translation: CASSQGPGYTF.

The gene calls are TRBV19 and TRBJ1-1; 8 bases are a match to TRBD1. This CDR3 is 15 amino acids long. The ends lost 7 bases at V and 1 base at J; junction bases unmatched: 8. Germline assignment: CDR1 LNHDA and CDR2 SQIVND (reference sequence). Here the CDR3 reads CASTSRTGTNTEAFF. The DNA of the CDR3 is TGTGCCAGTACCTCAAGGACAGGGACGAACACTGAAGCTTTCTTT.

This chain joins TRBV6-5 and TRBJ1-1, with unresolved D. The CDR3 covers 14 residues. The germline V gene has CDR1 MNHEY and CDR2 SVGAGI. V lost 0 bases, J lost 4 bases, and 9 bases lay in between. The chain's CDR3 is CASSYSRGLTEAFF. CDR3 in DNA: TGTGCCAGCAGTTACTCGAGAGGGCTCACTGAAGCTTTCTTT.

This clone showed up just a few times. V and J are TRBV27 and TRBJ1-1; 8 nucleotides match TRBD1. The germline V gene encodes CDR1 MNHEY and CDR2 SMNVEV (reference sequence). The V and J ends lost 4 bases and 5 bases, in that order; junction bases with no gene match: 12. This CDR3 contains 16 residues. The CDR3 sequence: CASSWLTGDIETEAFF. The CDR3 coding sequence is TGTGCCAGCAGTTGGTTGACAGGGGATATTGAGACTGAAGCTTTCTTT.

CDR3 sequence: CASSYTPSGRTYNEQFF. The DNA for the CDR3 is TGTGCCAGCAGCTATACTCCTTCCGGGAGGACCTACAATGAGCAGTTCTTC. The chain is built from TRBV9 and TRBJ2-1; 7 bases line up with TRBD2. The CDR3 is 17 amino acids. With 4 bases clipped from V and 2 bases from J, the junction kept 12 bases outside the gene matches. CDR1 and CDR2 (germline): SGDLS, YYNGEE.